This T cell receptor beta chain was obtained from a study of naive and memory T cell subsets. Overall study findings and caveats: Between naive and memory subsets, TCR abundance power law exponents differed. A few larger clonotypes appeared in naive repertoires, especially CD8, possibly memory cells re-expressing CD45RA.

Notes on this clonotype: Its antigen is not known.

The V end was cut by 3 bases, the J end by 1 base, with 7 bases between. The CDR3 runs to 13 residues. The germline V gene encodes CDR1 SGHRS and CDR2 YFSETQ. Two oligonucleotides, mixed equimolar, formed the beta constant-region primer covering TRBC1 and TRBC2. Nested alpha and beta constant-region primers with the SP2 primer drove four PCR rounds on ligated cDNA. One entry per CDR3 protein results from TCRdb running MiXCR on the UMI-ligation and nested PCR reads. The sample includes over 100,000 distinct CDR3 sequences, more than 12% of them seen just once. This TCR was recovered from a human donor in good health. The sequenced sample consisted of naive CD8+ T cells from blood. This rearrangement joins TRBV5-1 to TRBJ1-1; D is unresolved. The CDR3 is CASSSVGNTEAFF. CDR3 coding DNA: TGCGCCAGCAGCTCGGTGGGGAACACTGAAGCTTTCTTT.